This is a list of T cell receptor beta chains from one sample in a study of T cell responses to AZD1222 COVID-19 vaccine. Sequencing was performed with immunoSEQ multiplex PCR; in TCRdb, only in-frame clones are kept and a portion is missing. The data show some 110,000 clones, just over 85% seen once. This specimen consisted of peripheral blood, obtained on day 0 of AZD1222 vaccination. Receptors were obtained from an adult in good health. CDR3s include the opening cysteine and the closing phenylalanine or tryptophan. Fields, in order: V gene, D gene, CDR3 protein. The D gene is left open where the match is weak.

>TRBV24-1|-
CATSVGGRTHEKLFF
>TRBV5-5|-
CASSRGGAYEQYF
>TRBV5-5|-
CASSLAGAVNEQFF
>TRBV3-1/TRBV3-2|TRBD1
CASSNRGLYEKLFF
>TRBV6-2/TRBV6-3|-
CASSYLGVETQYF
>TRBV19|TRBD2
CASTTAAGLSFYNEQFF
>TRBV5-1|-
CASSLGQLDTEAFF
>TRBV7-2|TRBD2
CASSLLRGLAGVGEQYF
>TRBV7-9|TRBD1
CASSLGGQGGTEAFF
>TRBV5-1|-
CASSPESYNEQFF
>TRBV2|-
CASSREEQFF
>TRBV14|-
CASSPERGASYNEQFF
>TRBV9|TRBD1
CASSGRAGGRFGNTIYF
>TRBV9|TRBD1
CASSVRTTGVRGGYTF
>TRBV5-4|TRBD1
CASSFGTGEGSEQFF
>TRBV12-5|TRBD2
CASGPGLGGTDTQYF
>TRBV29-1|-
CSVAGGSNQPQHF
>TRBV30|TRBD2
CAWSGSGGAPYEQYF
>TRBV5-1|-
CASSLVADTQYF
>TRBV6-1|-
CASSETISYGYTF
>TRBV14|-
CASSQGTLVEAFF
>TRBV6-5|-
CATARTVSNQPQHF
>TRBV4-1|-
CASSQEGRGANNEQFF
>TRBV7-9|-
CASSFQQGAYGYTF
>TRBV21-1|-
CASSKEGGPSNLVHNEQFF
>TRBV24-1|-
CATSAGNTNYGYTF
>TRBV12-3/TRBV12-4|-
CASTPGVQETQYF
>TRBV19|TRBD1
CASSITGGGNTIYF